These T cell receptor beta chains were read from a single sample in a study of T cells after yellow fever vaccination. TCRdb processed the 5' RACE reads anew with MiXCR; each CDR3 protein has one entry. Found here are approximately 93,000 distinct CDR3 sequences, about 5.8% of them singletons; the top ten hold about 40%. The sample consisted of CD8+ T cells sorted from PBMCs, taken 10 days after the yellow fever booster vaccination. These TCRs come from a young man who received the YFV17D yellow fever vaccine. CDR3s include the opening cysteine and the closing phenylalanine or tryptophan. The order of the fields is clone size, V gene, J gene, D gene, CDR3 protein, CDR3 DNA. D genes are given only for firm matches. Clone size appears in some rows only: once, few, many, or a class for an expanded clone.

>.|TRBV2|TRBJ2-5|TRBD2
CASSVRPSGGARETQYF
TGTGCCAGCAGTGTCCGCCCTAGCGGGGGGGCAAGAGAGACCCAGTACTTC
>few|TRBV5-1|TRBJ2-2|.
CASSLAQPTGELFF
TGCGCCAGCAGCTTGGCACAGCCCACCGGGGAGCTGTTTTTT
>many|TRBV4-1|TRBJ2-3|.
CASSQDKRSSDTQYF
TGCGCCAGCAGCCAAGACAAGCGCAGCTCCGATACGCAGTATTTT
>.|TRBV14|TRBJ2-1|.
CARSHLRAQGYNEQFF
TGTGCCAGGAGCCACCTCCGGGCCCAGGGCTACAATGAGCAGTTCTTC
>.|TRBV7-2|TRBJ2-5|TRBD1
CASSPTRGQGAKTQYF
TGTGCCAGCAGCCCTACCCGGGGACAGGGGGCAAAGACCCAGTACTTC
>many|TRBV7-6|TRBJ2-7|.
CASSLESGRATYEQYF
TGTGCCAGCAGCTTAGAGTCGGGACGGGCCACTTACGAGCAGTACTTC
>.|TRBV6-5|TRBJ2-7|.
CASSDGTEQYF
TGTGCCAGCAGTGACGGGACAGAGCAGTACTTC
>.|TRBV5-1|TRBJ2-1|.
CASRIIYQPYNEQFF
TGCGCCAGCAGGATCATCTACCAACCGTACAATGAGCAGTTCTTC
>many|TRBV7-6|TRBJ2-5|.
CASSSAGGLETQYF
TGTGCCAGCAGCTCAGCCGGGGGATTGGAGACCCAGTACTTC
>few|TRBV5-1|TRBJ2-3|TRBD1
CASKGQGSTDTQYF
TGCGCCAGCAAAGGACAGGGCAGCACAGATACGCAGTATTTT
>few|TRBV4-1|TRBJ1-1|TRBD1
CASSQARQGNTEAFF
TGCGCCAGCAGCCAAGCGAGACAGGGCAACACTGAAGCTTTCTTT
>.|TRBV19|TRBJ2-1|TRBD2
CASSIAAGGPYNEQFF
TGTGCCAGTAGTATAGCAGCGGGGGGCCCCTACAATGAGCAGTTCTTC
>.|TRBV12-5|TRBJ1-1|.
CASGLGQNTEAFF
TGTGCTAGTGGTTTGGGGCAGAACACTGAAGCTTTCTTT
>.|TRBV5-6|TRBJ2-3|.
CASITGTSTDTQYF
TGTGCCAGCATCACCGGGACTAGCACAGATACGCAGTATTTT
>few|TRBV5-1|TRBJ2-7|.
CASSFYGANYEQYF
TGCGCCAGCAGCTTCTATGGGGCTAACTACGAGCAGTACTTC
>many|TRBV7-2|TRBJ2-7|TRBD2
CASSLGLAGYEQYF
TGTGCCAGCAGCTTAGGACTAGCGGGGTACGAGCAGTACTTC
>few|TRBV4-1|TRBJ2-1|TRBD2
CASSPGGSRREQFF
TGCGCCAGCAGCCCCGGCGGGAGCAGAAGGGAGCAGTTCTTC
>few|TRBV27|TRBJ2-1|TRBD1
CASSLTGGPYNEQFF
TGTGCCAGCAGTTTAACAGGGGGCCCCTACAATGAGCAGTTCTTC
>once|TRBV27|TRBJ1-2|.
CASSLGTNYGYTF
TGTGCCAGCAGTTTAGGGACAAACTATGGCTACACCTTC
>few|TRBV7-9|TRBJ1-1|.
CASSLAGGRNTEAFF
TGTGCCAGCAGCTTAGCCGGCGGGCGAAACACTGAAGCTTTCTTT
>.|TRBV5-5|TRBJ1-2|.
CASSFRGALYGYTF
TGTGCCAGCAGCTTTAGGGGGGCCCTCTATGGCTACACCTTC
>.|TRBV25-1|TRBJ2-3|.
CASSDYTDTQYF
TGTGCCAGCAGTGACTATACAGATACGCAGTATTTT
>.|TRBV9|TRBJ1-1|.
CASSASTVNTEAFF
TGTGCCAGCAGCGCGAGCACGGTGAACACTGAAGCTTTCTTT
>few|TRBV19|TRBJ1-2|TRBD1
CASQGQGVDGYGYTF
TGTGCCAGTCAGGGACAGGGGGTGGACGGCTATGGCTACACCTTC
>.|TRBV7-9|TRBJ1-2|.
CASSHVLGLGGYTF
TGTGCCAGCAGCCATGTTCTCGGACTGGGAGGCTACACCTTC
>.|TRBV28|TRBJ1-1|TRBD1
CASSDRGPLDTEAFF
TGTGCCAGCAGTGACAGGGGGCCTCTGGACACTGAAGCTTTCTTT
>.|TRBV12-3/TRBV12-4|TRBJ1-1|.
CASSPLPAFF
TGTGCCAGCAGTCCCCTCCCCGCTTTCTTT
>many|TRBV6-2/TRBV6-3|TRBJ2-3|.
CASSRITDTQYF
TGTGCCAGCAGCCGAATCACAGATACGCAGTATTTT
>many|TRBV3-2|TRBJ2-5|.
CASSPGLAGKQETQYF
TGTGCCAGCAGCCCGGGACTAGCCGGCAAGCAAGAGACCCAGTACTTC
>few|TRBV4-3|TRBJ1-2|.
CASSLNIHYGYTF
TGCGCCAGCAGCCTGAACATCCACTATGGCTACACCTTC
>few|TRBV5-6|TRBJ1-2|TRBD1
CASSLVGTGLSYGYTF
TGTGCCAGCAGCTTGGTGGGGACAGGCCTTTCCTATGGCTACACCTTC
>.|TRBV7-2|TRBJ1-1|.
CASSLRPGEENTEAFF
TGTGCCAGCAGCTTAAGGCCGGGGGAGGAGAACACTGAAGCTTTCTTT